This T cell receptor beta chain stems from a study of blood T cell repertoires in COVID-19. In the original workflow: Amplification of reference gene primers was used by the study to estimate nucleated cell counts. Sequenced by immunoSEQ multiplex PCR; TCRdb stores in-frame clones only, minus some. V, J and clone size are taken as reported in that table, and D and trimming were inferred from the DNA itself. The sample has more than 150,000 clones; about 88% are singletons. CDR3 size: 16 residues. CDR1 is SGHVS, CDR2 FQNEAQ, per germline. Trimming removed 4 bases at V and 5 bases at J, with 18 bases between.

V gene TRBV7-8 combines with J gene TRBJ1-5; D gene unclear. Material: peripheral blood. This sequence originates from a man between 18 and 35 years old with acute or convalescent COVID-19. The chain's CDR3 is CASSSSNDYRDQPQHF. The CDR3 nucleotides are TGTGCCAGCAGCTCCTCAAACGACTACAGAGATCAGCCCCAGCATTTT.